This T cell receptor beta chain is from a study of blood T cells in healthy people across ages (dated by TCRdb to about 2015). Regarding the research as a whole: In model experiments, roughly one uniquely barcoded TCR beta cDNA molecule per two T cells was captured by template switching. The donors were divided into four age groups: young (average around 17 years), middle-aged (under 40), aged (roughly 60) and long-lived (82). Two additional independent replicas of 1 million unique cDNA reads from the same blood draw were analyzed for two donors (one aged 18 to 29 and one aged 80 or older). Using deep sequencing normalized with unique cDNA molecular identifiers, the study measured how TCR beta repertoire diversity changes with age. To avoid experimental bias, donors of different ages were spread randomly across the sequencing lanes. Overall study results and their limits: Donor CMV infection status was unknown, potentially confounding age-related changes in expanded clonotypes. Observed TCR beta diversity correlated strongly with the percentage of naive T cells measured by flow cytometry. Observed TCR beta diversity per million T cells fell roughly linearly with age, and a significant reduction was already apparent by age approximately 41. The long-lived group showed more naive CD4+ T cells, fewer expanded clones and increased TCR diversity than the aged group, suggesting age selection. Total diversity estimates from one million sequenced T cells were considered lower bounds and underestimates. Conclusive comparison of naive and antigen-experienced compartments was prevented by the profiling of bulk unsorted PBMCs.

The library was produced with 5' RACE. For sequencing, an Illumina HiSeq 2500 was employed. A second PCR of about 6 to 12 cycles was run with a J-beta primer mix and a sample-barcoded 5' primer. Each TCR beta cDNA molecule received a unique molecular identifier from a template-switch 5' adaptor carrying 12 random nucleotides. Each sample yielded at least 3 million CDR3-containing paired-end reads. The Mint cDNA synthesis kit, primed by a TRBC-specific oligonucleotide, was used to synthesize first-strand cDNA from all RNA. Following uracil-DNA glycosylase treatment, a first 18-cycle PCR with universal primers M1SS and BC2_uni_R was performed on all cDNA. The authors' analysis ran thus. For normalization, 1 million high-quality reads were randomly selected from each sample, with every read carrying a distinct molecular identifier. Instead of being binned into consensus sequences, reads with shared molecular identifiers were discarded. CDR3 identification, clonotype clustering and error correction used MiTCR with a Q25 quality threshold and the strictest error-elimination algorithm. A nonparametric unseen species model with Euler transformation was used to estimate lower-bound total TCR beta diversity. The public reads were reanalyzed by TCRdb: fastp trimming at Q25, MiXCR alignment, in-frame beta chains only. All rows with the same CDR3 protein become a single entry with the most common DNA and genes. V and J calls and clone size were set by TCRdb, not the authors. The sample records under 800,000 distinct CDR3 sequences, 43% of which are singletons. Of the sample, 20% to 25% falls within the top ten clones.

As for this clonotype: Its binding antigen is unknown. There are no base qualities to consult, and no much larger clone falls within one base.

The donors were around 39 Caucasian individuals from Russia, aged roughly 6 to 100 years, who were systemically healthy. Each donor gave 8 to 10 milliliters of peripheral blood, drawn into EDTA-treated Vacutainer tubes. Ficoll-Paque density-gradient centrifugation was used to isolate PBMCs, with at least 6 million per sample. Trizol reagent was used to extract total RNA from the PBMCs, yielding at least 5.5 micrograms per sample. The percentages of naive CD45RAhigh/CD27high T cells were determined by flow cytometry on a PBMC aliquot from every donor. Looking up the germline V gene (reference sequence) yields CDR1 SEHNR and CDR2 FQNEAQ. Inclusive of the bounding cysteine and phenylalanine, the CDR3 is 15 residues long. The retained sequence is limited to the CDR3, 45 bases, with the frame set at the first base. Trimming costs V 5 bases and J 5 bases, and their ends lie 16 bases apart.

This clonotype originated in an older woman in good health. Sequencing was performed on blood. Here the chain combines TRBV7-9 and TRBJ2-1; the D call is tentative, TRBD1 or TRBD2, as each matches 6 bases. The CDR3 corresponds to CASSPKGGENNEQFF. The nucleotide sequence reads TGTGCCAGCAGCCCAAAGGGGGGTGAAAACAATGAGCAGTTCTTC.